The 26 T cell receptor beta chains below were found in one sample sequenced in a study of blood T cell repertoires in COVID-19. Assay: immunoSEQ multiplex PCR; the TCRdb copy retains only in-frame clones and omits some. The repertoire holds roughly 480,000 clones, with about 91% as singletons. What was sequenced was peripheral blood. The receptors were sampled from a man aged 18 to 35 with COVID-19, enrolled during active disease.

This chain connects TRBV27 to TRBJ2-5, with a weak D call TRBD1 (5 bases). Trimming stripped 2 bases from V and 5 bases from J, with 21 bases between. The CDR3 has 17 amino acids. CDR1 and CDR2 from the germline V gene are MNHEY and SMNVEV (reference sequence). CDR3: CASSLIQGAIVRETQYF. The CDR3 DNA reads TGTGCCAGCAGTTTAATTCAGGGTGCGATTGTTCGGGAGACCCAGTACTTC.

The rearrangement joins TRBV3-1 (or the pseudogene TRBV3-2) to TRBJ1-4, with D tentatively TRBD1 (6 bases). The CDR3 covers 15 residues. Trimming took off 2 bases at V and 7 bases at J, with 14 bases between the two ends. CDR1 and CDR2 (germline): LGHDT, YNNKEL (reference sequence). In nucleotides, the CDR3 is TGTGCCAGCAGCCAAAGGGGGGGACTTGGTGAAAAACTGTTTTTT. Translation: CASSQRGGLGEKLFF.

This chain connects TRBV2 to TRBJ1-3; TRBD1 is a possible D gene (6 bases). Trimming left V 6 bases short and J 2 bases short, with 8 bases between. Germline V gene lookup returns CDR1 SNHLY and CDR2 FYNNEI. The length of the CDR3 is 13 residues. The CDR3 sequence is CASRRGPGNTIYF. The CDR3 DNA sequence: TGTGCCAGCAGGCGGGGGCCTGGAAACACCATATATTTT.

This clone was counted a single time. The chain has TRBV20-1 and TRBJ1-2; no definite D call. CDR3 size: 15 residues. The germline CDR1 and CDR2 sequences are DFQATT and SNEGSKA (reference sequence). V was clipped by 3 bases and J by 0 bases, with 14 bases between them. Here the CDR3 reads CSASSEDPANYGYTF. For the CDR3, the DNA is TGCAGTGCTAGTTCGGAGGACCCGGCTAACTATGGCTACACCTTC.

This chain joins TRBV4-2 and TRBJ2-5; 10 bases match TRBD2. CDR3 length equals 16 residues. Germline CDR1 reads LGHNA; CDR2 reads YNFKEQ. The V segment lost 4 bases and the J segment 0 bases; nucleotides outside the gene matches: 5. The CDR3 protein is CASSRNSGGDQETQYF. DNA of the CDR3: TGTGCCAGCAGCCGCAACAGCGGGGGGGACCAAGAGACCCAGTACTTC.

This sequence joins TRBV4-1 and TRBJ2-7, with D possibly TRBD2 on 6 matching bases. Per the germline V gene, CDR1 is MGHRA and CDR2 is YSYEKL. V was trimmed by 4 bases and J by 6 bases, leaving 13 bases between them. This CDR3 comprises 13 residues. CDR3 DNA sequence: TGCGCCAGCAGCCCGCGGTTAGCGGCCGAGCAGTACTTC. Protein: CASSPRLAAEQYF.

V is TRBV10-1 and J is TRBJ1-2, with a weak D call TRBD1 (6 bases). The CDR3 runs to 15 residues. Deletions cut 3 bases from V and 2 bases from J, with 13 bases between. Germline V gene data show CDR1 as WNHNN and CDR2 as SYGVQD (reference sequence). As DNA, the CDR3 is TGCGCCAGCAGTGAAGCCAGGGGTACGAACTATGGCTACACCTTC. Protein sequence: CASSEARGTNYGYTF.

The CDR3: CASSNGGSGANVLTF. DNA for the CDR3: TGTGCCAGCAGCAACGGCGGCTCTGGGGCCAACGTCCTGACTTTC. This chain links TRBV3-1 (or the pseudogene TRBV3-2) with TRBJ2-6, with D hard to call. Germline V CDR1 and CDR2: LGHDT, YNNKEL (reference sequence). The CDR3 runs 15 residues. Trimming left V 5 bases short and J 0 bases short, with 8 bases between.

The V gene is TRBV5-1, the J gene TRBJ1-3; TRBD1 matches at 9 bases. J gave up 0 bases and V 5 bases, and 3 bases lay outside the gene matches. The CDR3 is 15 amino acids. Germline lookup yields CDR1 SGHRS and CDR2 YFSETQ. The CDR3 loop is CASRWDRVSGNTIYF. Written as DNA, the CDR3 is TGCGCCAGCAGGTGGGACAGGGTCTCTGGAAACACCATATATTTT. The complete variable domain, with remaining parts taken from reference TRBV5-1 and TRBJ1-3, reads KAGVTQTPRYLIKTRGQQVTLSCSPISGHRSVSWYQQTPGQGLQFLFEYFSETQRNKGNFPGRFSGRQFSNSRSEMNVSTLELGDSALYLCASRWDRVSGNTIYFGEGSWLTVV.

The chain recombines TRBV6-5 with TRBJ1-2; 7 bases align to TRBD1. This CDR3 contains 13 residues. The V gene end was trimmed by 6 bases and the J gene end by 4 bases; junction bases not matched to a gene: 5. Per germline, CDR1 MNHEY and CDR2 SVGAGI. The CDR3 loop reads CASSETGTYGYTF. The CDR3 DNA sequence: TGTGCCAGCAGCGAGACAGGGACCTATGGCTACACCTTC.

The chain links TRBV4-1 to TRBJ2-3; 9 bases match TRBD2. V dropped 0 bases and J dropped 7; count of bases not matched to a gene: 11. CDR1 MGHRA and CDR2 YSYEKL come from the germline V gene. The CDR3 has 17 amino acids. CDR3 nucleotides: TGCGCCAGCAGCCAAGATGAGGGCGGGGGGGCCGAAAATACGCAGTATTTT. It is translated as CASSQDEGGGAENTQYF.

This clone appeared once. This chain links TRBV7-2 with TRBJ2-2; tentatively, D is TRBD2 (6 bases). Trimming removed 1 base at V and 5 bases at J, with 14 bases between. CDR1 and CDR2 (germline): SGHTA, FQGNSA. This CDR3 is 16 amino acids long. In nucleotides, the CDR3 is TGTGCCAGCAGCTTAGTACCGCGGGGTGGAACCGGGGAGCTGTTTTTT. As protein: CASSLVPRGGTGELFF. Filled out from reference TRBV7-2 and TRBJ2-2, the complete variable domain reads GAGVSQSPSNKVTEKGKDVELRCDPISGHTALYWYRQSLGQGLEFLIYFQGNSAPDKSGLPSDRFSAERTGGSVSTLTIQRTQQEDSAVYLCASSLVPRGGTGELFFGEGSRLTVL.

As regards this clone: This CDR3 is also generated by other DNA sequences in the sample. The rearrangement links TRBV5-4 to TRBJ1-2; perhaps TRBD1 as D (5 bases). The CDR3 sequence is 13 residues long. CDR1 is SGHNT, CDR2 YYREEE, per germline (reference sequence). Trimming took off 0 bases at V and 7 bases at J, with 10 bases between the two ends. The CDR3 region is CASSLAGGSGYTF. As DNA, the CDR3 is TGTGCCAGCAGCTTGGCGGGGGGAAGTGGCTACACCTTC.

V usage is TRBV2 and J usage is TRBJ1-3, with a tentative D call TRBD1 (5 bases). The length of the CDR3 is 14 residues. V was shortened by 8 bases and J by 1 base, with 12 bases between the two germline ends. The germline V gene encodes CDR1 SNHLY and CDR2 FYNNEI. The CDR3 is CASLRQNSGNTIYF. Written as DNA, the CDR3 is TGTGCCAGCCTCCGACAGAATTCTGGAAACACCATATATTTT.

Only one count was recorded for this clone. The chain links TRBV19 to TRBJ2-3; the D gene is possibly TRBD2 (6 bases). CDR1 and CDR2 from the germline V gene are LNHDA and SQIVND (reference sequence). This CDR3 has 15 residues. Trimming took off 3 bases at V and 4 bases at J, with 14 bases between the two ends. CDR3 sequence reads: CASSINPRRADTQYF. In DNA, the CDR3 is TGTGCCAGTAGTATCAATCCCCGGAGGGCAGATACGCAGTATTTT.

The chain carries TRBV18 and TRBJ2-7; maybe TRBD2 (6 bases). V was clipped by 6 bases and J by 3 bases, with 15 bases between them. The CDR3 covers 14 residues. CDR1 and CDR2 (germline): KGHSH, LQKENI. Here the CDR3 reads CASSPEGGHYEQYF. The CDR3 DNA reads as TGTGCCAGCTCCCCGGAGGGAGGTCACTACGAGCAGTACTTC. The full variable domain, in which reference TRBV18 and TRBJ2-7 provide the parts outside the CDR3, is NAGVMQNPRHLVRRRGQEARLRCSPMKGHSHVYWYRQLPEEGLKFMVYLQKENIIDESGMPKERFSAEFPKEGPSILRIQQVVRGDSAAYFCASSPEGGHYEQYFGPGTRLTVT.

The CDR3 here is CASSLGTSGNEQFF. The CDR3 region has the DNA TGTGCCAGCAGCTTGGGGACTAGCGGCAATGAGCAGTTCTTC. This rearrangement joins TRBV11-2 to TRBJ2-1; 11 nucleotides match TRBD2. This CDR3 spans 14 amino acids. V lost 3 bases and J lost 6; bases outside the gene matches: 1. The V gene's germline CDR1 is SGHAT and CDR2 FQNNGV.

This clone was seen a single time. The chain recombines TRBV5-1 with TRBJ2-7, with TRBD2 as a possible D gene (6 bases). The germline CDR1 and CDR2 sequences are SGHRS and YFSETQ. This CDR3 is 15 amino acids long. The V and J ends lost 3 bases and 1 base respectively, with 14 bases between them. CDR3 loop: CASSWASENSYEQYF. As DNA, the CDR3 is TGCGCCAGCAGCTGGGCTAGCGAGAATTCCTACGAGCAGTACTTC.

This clone was counted once. The V and J genes are TRBV18 and TRBJ1-4; the match to TRBD1 covers 8 bases. The germline gives CDR1 KGHSH, CDR2 LQKENI. V shed 3 bases and J 4 bases; nucleotides not matched to a gene: 7. The CDR3 is 16 residues long. CDR3 DNA: TGTGCCAGCTCACCCCGGACAGGGAGCCATAATGAAAAACTGTTTTTT. This sequence encodes CASSPRTGSHNEKLFF.

This chain connects TRBV3-1 (or the pseudogene TRBV3-2) to TRBJ2-3; D is undetermined. The CDR3 spans 15 residues. V lost 4 bases and J 3 bases, leaving 14 bases between the germline ends. CDR1 is LGHDT, CDR2 YNNKEL, per germline (reference sequence). The CDR3 DNA is TGTGCCAGCAGCCTCTGGGCCCGAAGAACAGATACGCAGTATTTT. Translating gives CASSLWARRTDTQYF.

The V and J genes are TRBV30 and TRBJ1-1; D remains ambiguous. V was shortened by 2 bases and J by 8 bases, with 9 bases between the two germline ends. Germline lookup yields CDR1 GTSNPN and CDR2 SVGIG (reference sequence). This CDR3 contains 11 residues. The CDR3 DNA follows: TGTGCCTGGAGTAAGCGGGCAGAAGCTTTCTTT. It encodes CAWSKRAEAFF.

The chain recombines TRBV7-9 with TRBJ1-1; no clear D. The V and J ends lost 1 base and 2 bases respectively, with 11 bases between them. Germline V gives CDR1 SEHNR, CDR2 FQNEAQ (reference sequence). The CDR3 sequence is 15 residues long. The CDR3 spells CASSLGRGRNTEAFF. CDR3 nucleotide sequence: TGTGCCAGCAGCTTAGGTAGAGGTCGTAACACTGAAGCTTTCTTT.

The rearrangement links TRBV7-8 to TRBJ2-5, with 9 bases aligning to TRBD1. V shed 6 bases, J shed 4 bases, and the junction held 6 bases outside the gene matches. This CDR3 is built from 14 residues. Per germline, CDR1 SGHVS and CDR2 FQNEAQ. The CDR3 nucleotides are TGTGCCAGCAGGCCAACAGGGGGCCCAGAGACCCAGTACTTC. Translated: CASRPTGGPETQYF.

V usage is TRBV7-9 and J usage is TRBJ2-2; TRBD2 agrees at 11 bases. V trimming: 3 bases; J trimming: 4 bases; junction bases outside the gene matches: 4. This CDR3 comprises 16 residues. Per the germline V gene, CDR1 is SEHNR and CDR2 is FQNEAQ (reference sequence). The chain's CDR3 is CASSLLGLAGTGELFF. Here the CDR3 DNA reads TGTGCCAGCAGCTTGCTCGGACTAGCGGGCACCGGGGAGCTGTTTTTT.

This clone appeared a few times. This chain joins TRBV4-1 and TRBJ2-7; TRBD2 aligns across 10 bases. This CDR3 has 16 residues. Germline values: CDR1 MGHRA, CDR2 YSYEKL. J was trimmed by 2 bases and V by 0 bases; bases with no gene match: 4. DNA for the CDR3: TGCGCCAGCAGCCAAGATGGACTAGCGGCGGCCTACGAGCAGTACTTC. It specifies CASSQDGLAAAYEQYF.

This clone was seen only a few times. The chain employs TRBV5-6 and TRBJ2-7, with unresolved D. The V gene lost 2 bases and the J gene lost 0 bases, with 9 bases spanning the gap. The CDR3 is 14 amino acids. The germline V gene has CDR1 SGHDT and CDR2 YYEEEE. The CDR3 coding sequence is TGTGCCAGCAGCTTTGTTGGCAACTCCTACGAGCAGTACTTC. This sequence encodes CASSFVGNSYEQYF.